The 21 T cell receptor beta chains reported below all come from one sample, sequenced in a study of blood T cell repertoires in COVID-19. Here immunoSEQ multiplex PCR was the method, and the copy in TCRdb shows in-frame clones only, minus some. Altogether approximately 170,000 clones are present, around 82% being singletons, with the ten largest covering about 10%. Sequenced material: peripheral blood. The origin of the receptors is a woman older than 75 with active or convalescent COVID-19.

The chain joins TRBV19 to TRBJ1-1; D gene ambiguous. CDR3 length equals 13 residues. CDR1 LNHDA and CDR2 SQIVND come from the germline V gene (reference sequence). V was shortened by 4 bases and J by 2 bases, with 8 bases between the two germline ends. In nucleotides, the CDR3 is TGTGCCAGTAGTAGTCGAGATAACACTGAAGCTTTCTTT. This gives the protein CASSSRDNTEAFF.

This rearrangement joins TRBV10-3 to TRBJ1-6, with TRBD1 identical over 10 bases. This CDR3 is built from 15 residues. The V gene end was trimmed by 3 bases and the J gene end by 7 bases; junction bases not matched to a gene: 3. The germline V gene has CDR1 ENHRY and CDR2 SYGVKD. The CDR3 protein is CAISDPTGGNSPLHF. The CDR3, as DNA: TGTGCCATCAGTGATCCGACAGGGGGCAATTCACCCCTCCACTTT.

This clone was observed a handful of times. The J gene is TRBJ1-4, the V gene TRBV18; 10 bases map to TRBD1. The CDR3 contains 18 residues. With 0 bases clipped from V and 1 base from J, the junction kept 5 bases outside the gene matches. Germline CDR1 and CDR2: KGHSH and LQKENI. CDR3 nucleotides: TGTGCCAGCTCACCACCGACAGGGGGCATGGGAACTAATGAAAAACTGTTTTTT. Translating gives CASSPPTGGMGTNEKLFF. Together with reference TRBV18 and TRBJ1-4, the CDR3 gives the full variable domain: NAGVMQNPRHLVRRRGQEARLRCSPMKGHSHVYWYRQLPEEGLKFMVYLQKENIIDESGMPKERFSAEFPKEGPSILRIQQVVRGDSAAYFCASSPPTGGMGTNEKLFFGSGTQLSVL.

The genes are TRBV12-3 or TRBV12-4 and TRBJ2-2; D is ambiguous. This CDR3 has 13 residues. The V and J ends lost 4 bases and 1 base respectively, with 4 bases between them. CDR3 residues: CASSYGNTGELFF. CDR3 nucleotide sequence: TGTGCCAGCAGTTACGGGAACACCGGGGAGCTGTTTTTT.

This chain joins TRBV28 and TRBJ2-7; possibly TRBD1 for D (6 bases). This CDR3 is built from 14 residues. Germline CDR1 reads MDHEN; CDR2 reads SYDVKM. The germline V and J ends were trimmed by 7 bases and 0 bases, with 13 bases remaining between them. The CDR3 bases are TGTGCCAGCATCGGACAGCGGAGCTCCTACGAGCAGTACTTC. Encoded protein: CASIGQRSSYEQYF.

The rearrangement links TRBV19 to TRBJ1-1; 10 nucleotides align to TRBD1. J lost 6 bases, V lost 7 bases, and 11 bases had no gene match. The CDR3 consists of 15 residues. Germline V lookup: CDR1 LNHDA, CDR2 SQIVND (reference sequence). CDR3 nucleotide sequence: TGTGCCAGTACTGCGAAGGGACAGGGGTTTCCTGAAGCTTTCTTT. Translating it yields CASTAKGQGFPEAFF.

The chain employs TRBV3-1 (or the pseudogene TRBV3-2) and TRBJ1-5; 9 bases align to TRBD1. The CDR3 consists of 15 residues. Germline V gene data show CDR1 as LGHDT and CDR2 as YNNKEL (reference sequence). Unmatched junction bases numbered 11, after V lost 4 bases and J lost 10 bases. CDR3 DNA: TGTGCCAGCAGCCTCCTAGCGGACAGGGGCTCTCCCCAGCATTTT. Protein product: CASSLLADRGSPQHF.

The chain recombines TRBV12-3 or TRBV12-4 with TRBJ2-1; TRBD2 agrees at 8 bases. CDR3 length: 13 amino acids. Unmatched junction bases numbered 11, after V lost 5 bases and J lost 14 bases. In DNA form, the CDR3 reads TGTGCCAGCAGTCCTGGCCAGGGGACTAGAGAGTTCTTC. It yields the protein CASSPGQGTREFF.

This sequence joins TRBV5-4 and TRBJ2-2; 9 nucleotides line up with TRBD2. The germline V gene has CDR1 SGHNT and CDR2 YYREEE (reference sequence). This CDR3 is built from 17 residues. V was clipped by 2 bases and J by 0 bases; unmatched bases: 5. CDR3 DNA sequence: TGTGCCAGCAGCTTCTCGGGACTAGCCGCGAACACCGGGGAGCTGTTTTTT. Protein: CASSFSGLAANTGELFF.

This chain connects TRBV6-5 to TRBJ1-5; D is unresolved. The CDR3 contains 15 residues. With 8 bases removed from V and 3 bases from J, the gap between germline ends came to 17 bases. In germline, CDR1 is MNHEY, CDR2 SVGAGI. CDR3 DNA sequence: TGTGCCAGCCTCGATTGGCACAGATCCAATCAGCCCCAGCATTTT. It translates to CASLDWHRSNQPQHF.

This sequence joins TRBV5-1 and TRBJ1-4, with a tentative D call TRBD1 (5 bases). Trimming cost V 0 bases and J 6 bases, with 9 bases left between them. CDR1 is SGHRS, CDR2 YFSETQ, per germline. This CDR3 comprises 14 residues. The CDR3 loop reads CASSLGLGDEKLFF. As DNA, the CDR3 is TGCGCCAGCAGCTTGGGTCTAGGGGATGAAAAACTGTTTTTT.

In this sample, this clone turned up once. Mismatch with germline at one junction end may stem from a read error. The chain uses TRBV28 and TRBJ1-1; tentative D call: TRBD1 (5 bases). The germline CDR1 and CDR2 sequences are MDHEN and SYDVKM. This CDR3 spans 13 amino acids. The CDR3 coding sequence is TGTGCCAGCAGTTCCTATCCAGCAGGCAGGGTGGTCTTC. It yields the protein CASSSYPAGRVVF.

This clone is a singleton in its sample. Other DNA sequences within the sample encode an identical CDR3. CDR3 protein: CASSRQAYGYTF. CDR3 nucleotides: TGTGCCAGTAGTCGACAGGCGTATGGCTACACCTTC. The chain links TRBV19 to TRBJ1-2; D is possibly TRBD1 (6 bases). V was pared by 5 bases and J by 5 bases, with 9 bases between. CDR3 length equals 12 residues. CDR1 is LNHDA, CDR2 SQIVND, per germline (reference sequence).

V usage is TRBV7-2 and J usage is TRBJ2-3, with 11 bases fitting TRBD2. CDR1 is SGHTA and CDR2 is FQGNSA in the germline V gene. The trim removed 5 bases at V and 6 bases at J, leaving 7 bases unmatched. This CDR3 comprises 15 residues. DNA for the CDR3: TGTGCCAGCAGCCCAACTAGCGGGAGCTCGGATACGCAGTATTTT. It yields the protein CASSPTSGSSDTQYF. Using reference TRBV7-2 and TRBJ2-3 for the parts outside the CDR3, the full variable domain is GAGVSQSPSNKVTEKGKDVELRCDPISGHTALYWYRQSLGQGLEFLIYFQGNSAPDKSGLPSDRFSAERTGGSVSTLTIQRTQQEDSAVYLCASSPTSGSSDTQYFGPGTRLTVL.

In its sample, this clone was seen a few times. The chain is built from TRBV2 and TRBJ2-2, with 8 bases that match TRBD2. Germline trimming cut 6 bases from V and 4 bases from J; bases unmatched to any gene: 7. Germline V gene lookup returns CDR1 SNHLY and CDR2 FYNNEI. This CDR3 comprises 15 residues. CDR3 nucleotides: TGTGCCAGCAGAGGACGGGAGGGCTTCACCGGGGAGCTGTTTTTT. Translation gives CASRGREGFTGELFF.

The chain carries TRBV7-9 and TRBJ2-3; TRBD1 agrees at 7 bases. The length of the CDR3 is 13 residues. The V gene's germline CDR1 is SEHNR and CDR2 FQNEAQ (reference sequence). V shed 9 bases, J shed 3 bases, and the junction held 6 bases outside the gene matches. CDR3 nucleotide sequence: TGTGCCAGACAAAGGACAGGAACAGATACGCAGTATTTT. Amino acids: CARQRTGTDTQYF.

V usage is TRBV5-1 and J usage is TRBJ2-6, with D uncertain. Per germline, CDR1 SGHRS and CDR2 YFSETQ. The V and J ends lost 7 bases and 0 bases respectively, with 8 bases between them. CDR3 length: 14 residues. CDR3 in DNA: TGCGCCAGCCGTAGAAGCTCTGGGGCCAACGTCCTGACTTTC. Residues: CASRRSSGANVLTF.

This chain joins TRBV5-1 and TRBJ2-3; weak D call: TRBD2 (5 bases). The V end lost 0 bases, the J end lost 0 bases, and 11 bases lay between the germline ends. CDR3 size: 16 residues. Germline CDR1 SGHRS, CDR2 YFSETQ. CDR3: CASSLASAGSTDTQYF. CDR3 nucleotide sequence: TGCGCCAGCAGCTTGGCGTCGGCGGGTAGCACAGATACGCAGTATTTT.

J is TRBJ1-1 and V is TRBV11-2, with 10 bases fitting TRBD1. The length of the CDR3 is 15 residues. With V trimmed by 2 bases and J by 7 bases, 7 bases remained unmatched. CDR1 and CDR2 (germline): SGHAT, FQNNGV. Written as DNA, the CDR3 is TGTGCCAGCAGCTTACCGGGACAGGGGTATTTTGAAGCTTTCTTT. Translated: CASSLPGQGYFEAFF.

This rearrangement joins TRBV7-9 to TRBJ2-3; a possible D gene is TRBD1 (5 bases). The CDR3 sequence is 14 residues long. Germline CDR1 reads SEHNR; CDR2 reads FQNEAQ (reference sequence). Deletions cut 5 bases from V and 1 base from J, with 10 bases between. The CDR3 bases are TGTGCCAGCAGCCAAAGGGGCGGCACAGATACGCAGTATTTT. Translated, it gives CASSQRGGTDTQYF.

This clone was picked up one time. This chain links TRBV25-1 with TRBJ2-5, with D perhaps TRBD1 (6 bases). The CDR3 runs to 16 residues. Trimming pared 4 bases from V and 1 base from J, leaving 16 bases between. From germline, CDR1 is MGHDK and CDR2 SYGVNS. DNA for the CDR3: TGTGCCAGCAGTGGCCAACGAGGACAGATCCAAGAGACCCAGTACTTC. Translation gives CASSGQRGQIQETQYF.